The clone carrying this T cell receptor beta chain showed up just once. The repertoire was sequenced with immunoSEQ multiplex PCR; TCRdb's copy has only in-frame clones and lacks some. This table holds about 39,000 clones, roughly 94% found once. These data are taken from a study of blood T cell repertoires in COVID-19. The CDR3 length is 11 residues. Germline CDR1 and CDR2: MNHEY and SMNVEV (reference sequence). V dropped 5 bases and J dropped 8; count of bases not matched to a gene: 2. V usage is TRBV27 and J usage is TRBJ1-2; the match to TRBD1 covers 7 bases. The receptor comes from a human donor with active COVID-19. The donor label of this sample is uncertain. The sequencing input was peripheral blood. The CDR3 coding sequence is TGTGCCAGCAGTGCGGGACAGGGCTACACCTTC. Protein sequence: CASSAGQGYTF.